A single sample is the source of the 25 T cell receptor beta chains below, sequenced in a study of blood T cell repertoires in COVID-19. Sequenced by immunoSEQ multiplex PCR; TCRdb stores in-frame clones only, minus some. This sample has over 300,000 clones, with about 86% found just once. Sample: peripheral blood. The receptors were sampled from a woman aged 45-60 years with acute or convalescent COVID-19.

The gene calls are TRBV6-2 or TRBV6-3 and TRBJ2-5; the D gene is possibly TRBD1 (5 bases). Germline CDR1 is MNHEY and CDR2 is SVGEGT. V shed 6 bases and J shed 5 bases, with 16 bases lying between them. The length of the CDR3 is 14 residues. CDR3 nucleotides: TGTGCCAGCAGCCCGAAACAGGCCCACGAGACCCAGTACTTC. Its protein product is CASSPKQAHETQYF.

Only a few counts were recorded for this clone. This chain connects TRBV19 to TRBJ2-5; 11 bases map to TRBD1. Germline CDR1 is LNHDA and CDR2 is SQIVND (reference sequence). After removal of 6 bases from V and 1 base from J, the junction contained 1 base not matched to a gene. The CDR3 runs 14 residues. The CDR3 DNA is TGTGCCAGTAGAGGGACAGGGGGCCAAGAGACCCAGTACTTC. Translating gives CASRGTGGQETQYF.

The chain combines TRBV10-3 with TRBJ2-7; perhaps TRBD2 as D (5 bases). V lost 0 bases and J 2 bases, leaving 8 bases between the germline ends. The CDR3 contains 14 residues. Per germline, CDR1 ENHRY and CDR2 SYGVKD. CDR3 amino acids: CAISESYGTYEQYF. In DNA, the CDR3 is TGTGCCATCAGTGAGTCTTACGGGACCTACGAGCAGTACTTC.

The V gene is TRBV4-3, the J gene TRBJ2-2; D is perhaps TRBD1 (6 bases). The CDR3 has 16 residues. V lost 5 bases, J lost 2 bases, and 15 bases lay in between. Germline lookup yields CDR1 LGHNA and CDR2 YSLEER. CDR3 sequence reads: CASSLEPQGNTGELFF. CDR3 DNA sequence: TGCGCCAGCAGCTTGGAACCACAGGGTAACACCGGGGAGCTGTTTTTT.

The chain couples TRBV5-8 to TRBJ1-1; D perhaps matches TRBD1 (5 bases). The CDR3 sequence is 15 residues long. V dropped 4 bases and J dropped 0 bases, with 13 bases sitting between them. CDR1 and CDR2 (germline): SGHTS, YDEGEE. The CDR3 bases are TGTGCCAGCAGCCGGGGGGGACGGCTGAACACTGAAGCTTTCTTT. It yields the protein CASSRGGRLNTEAFF.

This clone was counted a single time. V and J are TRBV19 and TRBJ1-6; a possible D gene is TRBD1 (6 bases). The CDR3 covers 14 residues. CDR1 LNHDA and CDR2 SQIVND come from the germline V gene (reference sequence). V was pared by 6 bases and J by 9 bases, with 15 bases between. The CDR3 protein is CASSPTGTSSPLHF. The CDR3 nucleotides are TGTGCCAGTAGCCCAACCGGGACAAGTTCACCCCTCCACTTT. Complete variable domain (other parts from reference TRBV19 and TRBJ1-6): DGGITQSPKYLFRKEGQNVTLSCEQNLNHDAMYWYRQDPGQGLRLIYYSQIVNDFQKGDIAEGYSVSREKKESFPLTVTSAQKNPTAFYLCASSPTGTSSPLHFGNGTRLTVT.

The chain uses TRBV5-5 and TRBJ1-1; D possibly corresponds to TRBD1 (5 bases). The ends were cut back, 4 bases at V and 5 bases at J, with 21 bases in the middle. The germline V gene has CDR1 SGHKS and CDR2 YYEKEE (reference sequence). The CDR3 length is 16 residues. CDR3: CASSPRAGAEGTEAFF. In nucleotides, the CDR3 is TGTGCCAGCAGCCCGAGAGCGGGCGCGGAGGGGACTGAAGCTTTCTTT.

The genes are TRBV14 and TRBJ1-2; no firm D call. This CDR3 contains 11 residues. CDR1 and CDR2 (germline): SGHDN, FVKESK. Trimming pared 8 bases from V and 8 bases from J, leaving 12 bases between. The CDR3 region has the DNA TGTGCCAGCCTTACGGGAACGGGCTACACCTTC. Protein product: CASLTGTGYTF.

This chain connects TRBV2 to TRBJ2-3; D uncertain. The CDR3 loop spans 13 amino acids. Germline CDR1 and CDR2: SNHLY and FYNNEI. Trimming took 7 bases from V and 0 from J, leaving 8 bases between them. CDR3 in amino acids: CASMALSTDTQYF. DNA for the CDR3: TGTGCCAGCATGGCTTTAAGCACAGATACGCAGTATTTT.

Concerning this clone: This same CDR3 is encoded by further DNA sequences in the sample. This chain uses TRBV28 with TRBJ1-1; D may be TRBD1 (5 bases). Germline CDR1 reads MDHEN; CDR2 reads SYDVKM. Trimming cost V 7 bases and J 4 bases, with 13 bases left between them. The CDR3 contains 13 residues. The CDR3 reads CASTQGRVTEAFF. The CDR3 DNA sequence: TGTGCCAGCACCCAAGGCAGGGTCACTGAAGCTTTCTTT.

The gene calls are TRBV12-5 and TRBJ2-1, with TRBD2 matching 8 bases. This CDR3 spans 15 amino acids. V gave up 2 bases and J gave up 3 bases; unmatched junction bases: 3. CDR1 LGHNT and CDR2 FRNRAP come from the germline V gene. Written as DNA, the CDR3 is TGTGCTAGTGGTTTGACCCTAGCGGGCTACAATGAGCAGTTCTTC. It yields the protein CASGLTLAGYNEQFF. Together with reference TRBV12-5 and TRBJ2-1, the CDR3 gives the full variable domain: DARVTQTPRHKVTEMGQEVTMRCQPILGHNTVFWYRQTMMQGLELLAYFRNRAPLDDSGMPKDRFSAEMPDATLATLKIQPSEPRDSAVYFCASGLTLAGYNEQFFGPGTRLTVL.

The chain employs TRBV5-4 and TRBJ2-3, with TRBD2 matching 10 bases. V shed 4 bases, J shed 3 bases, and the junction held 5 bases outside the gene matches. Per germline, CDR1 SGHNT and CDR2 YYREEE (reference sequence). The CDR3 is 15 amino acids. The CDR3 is CASSPSGGGTDTQYF. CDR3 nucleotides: TGTGCCAGCAGCCCTAGCGGGGGAGGGACAGATACGCAGTATTTT.

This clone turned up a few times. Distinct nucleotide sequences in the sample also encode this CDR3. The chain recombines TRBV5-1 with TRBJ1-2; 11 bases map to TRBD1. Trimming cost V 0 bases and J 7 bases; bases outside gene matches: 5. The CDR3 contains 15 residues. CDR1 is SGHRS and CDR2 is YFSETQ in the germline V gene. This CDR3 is CASSLEGQGASGYTF. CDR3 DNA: TGCGCCAGCAGCTTGGAAGGACAGGGGGCCAGTGGCTACACCTTC.

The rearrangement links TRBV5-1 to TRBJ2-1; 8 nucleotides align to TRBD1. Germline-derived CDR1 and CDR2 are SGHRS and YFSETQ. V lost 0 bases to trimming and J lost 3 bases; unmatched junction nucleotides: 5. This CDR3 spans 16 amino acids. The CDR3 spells CASSLARDRGYNEQFF. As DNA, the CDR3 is TGCGCCAGCAGCTTGGCCAGAGACAGGGGCTACAATGAGCAGTTCTTC.

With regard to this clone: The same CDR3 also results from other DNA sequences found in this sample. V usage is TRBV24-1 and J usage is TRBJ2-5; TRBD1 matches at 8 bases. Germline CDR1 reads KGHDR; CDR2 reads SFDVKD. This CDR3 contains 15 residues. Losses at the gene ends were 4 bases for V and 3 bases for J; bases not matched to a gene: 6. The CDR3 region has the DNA TGTGCCACCAGTGACTCCGGGACAGGAGAAGAGACCCAGTACTTC. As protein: CATSDSGTGEETQYF.

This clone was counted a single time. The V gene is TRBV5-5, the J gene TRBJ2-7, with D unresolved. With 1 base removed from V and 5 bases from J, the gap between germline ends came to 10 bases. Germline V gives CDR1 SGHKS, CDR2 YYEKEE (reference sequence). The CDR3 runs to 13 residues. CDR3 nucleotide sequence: TGTGCCAGCAGCTTGTTGACAAAGGACGAGCAGTACGTC. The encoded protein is CASSLLTKDEQYV.

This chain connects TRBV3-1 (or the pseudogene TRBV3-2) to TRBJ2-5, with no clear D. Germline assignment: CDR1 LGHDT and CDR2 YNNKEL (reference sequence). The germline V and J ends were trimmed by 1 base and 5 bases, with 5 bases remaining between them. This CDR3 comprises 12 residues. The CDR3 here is CASSQARETQYF. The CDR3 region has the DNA TGTGCCAGCAGCCAAGCCCGGGAGACCCAGTACTTC.

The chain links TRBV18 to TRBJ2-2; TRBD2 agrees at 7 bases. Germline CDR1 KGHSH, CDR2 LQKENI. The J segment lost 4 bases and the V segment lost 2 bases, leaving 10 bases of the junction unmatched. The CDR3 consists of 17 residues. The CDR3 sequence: CASSPSKAGASTGELFF. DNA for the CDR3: TGTGCCAGCTCACCAAGTAAGGCGGGAGCAAGCACCGGGGAGCTGTTTTTT.

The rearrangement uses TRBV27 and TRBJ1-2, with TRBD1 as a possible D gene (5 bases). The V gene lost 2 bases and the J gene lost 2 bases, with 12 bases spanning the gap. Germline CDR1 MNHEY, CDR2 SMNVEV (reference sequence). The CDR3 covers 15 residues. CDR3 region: CASSLSRGTNYGYTF. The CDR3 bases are TGTGCCAGCAGTTTAAGTCGGGGGACCAACTATGGCTACACCTTC.

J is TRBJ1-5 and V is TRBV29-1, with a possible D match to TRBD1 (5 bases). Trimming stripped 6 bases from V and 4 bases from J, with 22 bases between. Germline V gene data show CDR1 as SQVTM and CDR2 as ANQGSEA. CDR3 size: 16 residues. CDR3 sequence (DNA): TGCAGCGTCTCGGTGGGGCAGGGTGATTTTAATCAGCCCCAGCATTTT. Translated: CSVSVGQGDFNQPQHF.

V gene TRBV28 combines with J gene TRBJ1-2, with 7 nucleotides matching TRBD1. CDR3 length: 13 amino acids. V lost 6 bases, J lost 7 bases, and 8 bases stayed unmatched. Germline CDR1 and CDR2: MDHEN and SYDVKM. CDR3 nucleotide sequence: TGTGCCAGCAGGGTTAGTAGGGGGCCTGGCTACACCTTC. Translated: CASRVSRGPGYTF.

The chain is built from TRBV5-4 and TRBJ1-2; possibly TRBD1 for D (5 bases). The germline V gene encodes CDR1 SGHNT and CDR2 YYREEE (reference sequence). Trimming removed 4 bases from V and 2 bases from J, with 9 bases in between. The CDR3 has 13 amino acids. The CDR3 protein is CASSETANYGYTF. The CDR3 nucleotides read TGTGCCAGCAGCGAGACAGCCAACTATGGCTACACCTTC.

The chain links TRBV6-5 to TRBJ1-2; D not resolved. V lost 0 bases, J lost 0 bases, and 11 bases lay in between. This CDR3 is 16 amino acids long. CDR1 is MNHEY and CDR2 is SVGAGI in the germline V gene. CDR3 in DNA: TGTGCCAGCAGTTACTCGGCTGGCAGTGCTAACTATGGCTACACCTTC. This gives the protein CASSYSAGSANYGYTF.

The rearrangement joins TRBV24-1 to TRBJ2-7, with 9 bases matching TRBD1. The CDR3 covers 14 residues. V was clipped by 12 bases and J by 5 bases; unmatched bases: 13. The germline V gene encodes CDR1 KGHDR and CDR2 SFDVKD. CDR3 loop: CASSHRGLFDEQYV. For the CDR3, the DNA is TGTGCCTCTTCTCACAGGGGGCTATTCGACGAGCAGTACGTC.

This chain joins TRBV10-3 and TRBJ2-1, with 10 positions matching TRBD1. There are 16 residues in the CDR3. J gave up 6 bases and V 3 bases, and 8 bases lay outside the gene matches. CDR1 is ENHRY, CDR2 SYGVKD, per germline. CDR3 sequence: CAISDGWDRGGNEQFF. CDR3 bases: TGTGCCATCAGTGACGGGTGGGACAGGGGTGGCAATGAGCAGTTCTTC.